This entry features one TCR beta chain sequence. Antigen specificity is unknown. This record comes from a study of OX40 agonist ivuxolimab in advanced cancers. At the level of the study: An anti-OX40 (CD134) antibody with agonistic activity, ivuxolimab, was administered to patients.

Only in-frame clones appear in the TCRdb table, and some are missing; sequencing was by immunoSEQ multiplex PCR. The sample holds some 65,000 clones; around 90% are singletons and the top ten take around 2.7%. V was pared by 4 bases and J by 3 bases, with 10 bases between. Germline V gene lookup returns CDR1 SGHTA and CDR2 FQGNSA. The CDR3 sequence is 13 residues long. General study points: Expanded clones tended on average to be more numerous among CD8+ T cells than CD4+. Compared with others, partial responders at 0.1-3.0 mg/kg displayed clonal expansion among the lowest.

The chain joins TRBV7-2 to TRBJ2-7; D is tentatively TRBD1 or TRBD2 (5 bases each). The receptor's source is an adult with an advanced solid tumor such as melanoma, head and neck, liver or kidney cancer. The starting material was CD4+ or CD8+ T cells sorted from blood, obtained in a trial of the OX40 agonist ivuxolimab. This CDR3 reads CASSSGTFYEQYF. The CDR3 nucleotides read TGTGCCAGCAGCTCCGGGACCTTCTACGAGCAGTACTTC.